One sample yielded the 20 T cell receptor beta chains listed below, sequenced in a study of T cells in Graves' hyperthyroidism and ophthalmopathy. Amplification yielded TCR beta CDR3 regions, with RNA transcripts as the source. First-round RT-PCR targeting the TCR CDR3 was performed with the HTBI primer set. MiXCR, applied by TCRdb to the multiplex PCR reads, yields one record per CDR3 protein. The sample lists fewer than 350,000 distinct CDR3 sequences, roughly 13% occurring once. Sequenced: blood. The receptors were sampled from a woman aged 35 to 49 with Graves' hyperthyroidism.

The gene calls are TRBV5-6 and TRBJ2-2; no clear D. Germline V gives CDR1 SGHDT, CDR2 YYEEEE. V lost 1 base and J lost 5, with 6 bases in between. The length of the CDR3 is 13 residues. In nucleotides, the CDR3 is TGTGCCAGCAGCTTGATGCGGACCGGGGAGCTGTTTTTT. Its translation is CASSLMRTGELFF. Full variable domain (rest looked up from reference TRBV5-6 and TRBJ2-2): DAGVTQSPTHLIKTRGQQVTLRCSPKSGHDTVSWYQQALGQGPQFIFQYYEEEERQRGNFPDRFSGHQFPNYSSELNVNALLLGDSALYLCASSLMRTGELFFGEGSRLTVL.

The chain uses TRBV25-1 and TRBJ1-2, with D unresolved. V dropped 6 bases and J dropped 2 bases, with 7 bases sitting between them. The V gene's germline CDR1 is MGHDK and CDR2 SYGVNS. The length of the CDR3 is 12 residues. The CDR3 is CASRQRNYGYTF. CDR3 nucleotide sequence: TGTGCCAGCAGACAGCGGAACTATGGCTACACCTTC.

The chain uses TRBV29-1 and TRBJ2-1; D is uncertain. The V end lost 7 bases, the J end lost 4 bases, and 8 bases lay between the germline ends. From germline, CDR1 is SQVTM and CDR2 ANQGSEA. The CDR3 has 11 residues. The CDR3 reads CSAHYYNEQFF. CDR3 bases: TGCAGCGCCCACTATTACAATGAGCAGTTCTTC.

This clonotype was detected ten times or more. The J gene is TRBJ1-1, the V gene TRBV6-1, with D unclear. This CDR3 contains 16 residues. Per the germline V gene, CDR1 is MNHNS and CDR2 is SASEGT. V lost 0 bases, J lost 1 base, and 12 bases lay in between. CDR3 in amino acids: CASSEASGRKNTEAFF. The DNA for the CDR3 is TGTGCCAGCAGTGAAGCAAGCGGACGGAAGAACACTGAAGCTTTCTTT.

The chain uses TRBV5-4 and TRBJ1-1; D call uncertain. Deletions cut 6 bases from V and 1 base from J, with 13 bases between. Looked up from germline, CDR1 is SGHNT and CDR2 is YYREEE (reference sequence). The CDR3 covers 14 residues. CDR3 coding DNA: TGTGCCAGCACTCCCACGAACGCGAACACTGAAGCTTTCTTT. Encoded protein: CASTPTNANTEAFF. Full variable domain (missing parts from reference TRBV5-4 and TRBJ1-1): ETGVTQSPTHLIKTRGQQVTLRCSSQSGHNTVSWYQQALGQGPQFIFQYYREEENGRGNFPPRFSGLQFPNYSSELNVNALELDDSALYLCASTPTNANTEAFFGQGTRLTVV.

The sample holds many counts of this clonotype. The chain uses TRBV24-1 and TRBJ2-1, with D perhaps TRBD2 (5 bases). Looked up from germline, CDR1 is KGHDR and CDR2 is SFDVKD. The V end lost 3 bases, the J end lost 2 bases, and 10 bases lay between the germline ends. The CDR3 length is 15 residues. CDR3 loop: CATSDDGRPYNEQFF. CDR3 coding DNA: TGTGCCACCAGTGATGATGGGAGACCCTACAATGAGCAGTTCTTC.

There are many counts of this clonotype. The chain joins TRBV2 to TRBJ2-7; D perhaps matches TRBD2 (5 bases). Trimming shortened V by 6 bases and J by 6 bases, and 18 bases separated the two germline ends. The CDR3 has 14 amino acids. Germline CDR1 is SNHLY and CDR2 is FYNNEI. CDR3 loop: CASRISSGGGEQYF. CDR3 DNA: TGTGCCAGCAGAATCTCGTCCGGAGGCGGCGAGCAGTACTTC.

The sample holds many counts of this clonotype. The rearrangement uses TRBV2 and TRBJ1-1; TRBD1 agrees at 8 bases. The V and J ends lost 1 base and 3 bases, in that order; junction bases with no gene match: 1. CDR1 is SNHLY, CDR2 FYNNEI, per germline. There are 14 residues in the CDR3. CDR3: CASSEDRGYTEAFF. The CDR3, as DNA: TGTGCCAGCAGTGAAGACAGGGGGTACACTGAAGCTTTCTTT.

In its sample, this clonotype was seen many times. The chain links TRBV6-6 to TRBJ1-3; D gene ambiguous. The CDR3 has 15 residues. Germline V gene data show CDR1 as MNHNY and CDR2 as SVGAGI (reference sequence). The V gene lost 2 bases and the J gene lost 2 bases, with 10 bases spanning the gap. The CDR3 nucleotides read TGTGCCAGCAGTTACGACGGGCGGGCTGGAAACACCATATATTTT. Protein product: CASSYDGRAGNTIYF.

This clonotype was detected many times. The rearrangement links TRBV29-1 to TRBJ1-4, with 8 bases aligning to TRBD1. Germline assignment: CDR1 SQVTM and CDR2 ANQGSEA. Trimming cost V 7 bases and J 7 bases; bases outside gene matches: 5. The CDR3 has 12 amino acids. The DNA of the CDR3 is TGCAGCGGAGGACAGGGCGGTGAAAAACTGTTTTTT. Its translation is CSGGQGGEKLFF.

This clonotype was seen repeatedly, ten times or more. V and J are TRBV27 and TRBJ2-7; 9 nucleotides match TRBD1. V shed 2 bases and J 2 bases; nucleotides not matched to a gene: 7. The CDR3 totals 16 residues. CDR1 is MNHEY and CDR2 is SMNVEV in the germline V gene (reference sequence). In nucleotides, the CDR3 is TGTGCCAGCAGTTTAAATCTGGGGACAGGGACCTACGAGCAGTACTTC. Protein: CASSLNLGTGTYEQYF.

This clonotype was seen a few times. The chain's CDR3 is CASRRTGTGNTIYF. The CDR3 bases are TGTGCCAGCAGAAGGACAGGGACTGGAAACACCATATATTTT. The V and J genes are TRBV6-1 and TRBJ1-3; 8 bases are shared with TRBD1. The CDR3 covers 14 residues. V lost 6 bases and J lost 2; bases outside the gene matches: 3. Germline V lookup: CDR1 MNHNS, CDR2 SASEGT.

The chain links TRBV28 to TRBJ2-1; tentative D call: TRBD2 (7 bases). Germline CDR1 and CDR2: MDHEN and SYDVKM. V was clipped by 5 bases and J by 0 bases, with 14 bases between them. The CDR3 is 16 residues long. CDR3 in amino acids: CASSRGGLYSYNEQFF. The CDR3 DNA sequence: TGTGCCAGCAGTAGGGGGGGCCTGTACTCCTACAATGAGCAGTTCTTC.

This clonotype was seen repeatedly, ten times or more. The V gene is TRBV5-1, the J gene TRBJ1-2, with 8 positions matching TRBD1. CDR1 SGHRS and CDR2 YFSETQ come from the germline V gene. The CDR3 contains 15 residues. The V and J ends lost 4 bases and 4 bases, in that order; junction bases with no gene match: 9. DNA of the CDR3: TGCGCCAGCAGCCTGCCTGGACAGGGAAGCTATGGCTACACCTTC. Encoded protein: CASSLPGQGSYGYTF.

This chain links TRBV18 with TRBJ2-1; 8 positions agree with TRBD1. The ends lost 3 bases at V and 1 base at J; junction bases unmatched: 5. The CDR3 totals 16 residues. Germline CDR1 is KGHSH and CDR2 is LQKENI. As DNA, the CDR3 is TGTGCCAGCTCACCGTCAGGGGGCTTATCCTACAATGAGCAGTTCTTC. Its protein product is CASSPSGGLSYNEQFF.

CDR3 sequence (DNA): TGTGCCAGCAGTTACTCGAGGCCTAGCGGGGTGTTAGCCAACGTCCTGACTTTC. Translating it yields CASSYSRPSGVLANVLTF. This chain joins TRBV6-2 or TRBV6-3 and TRBJ2-6; 9 positions agree with TRBD2. Germline CDR1 is MNHEY and CDR2 is SVGEGT. The CDR3 has 18 residues. Germline trimming cut 0 bases from V and 7 bases from J; bases unmatched to any gene: 10.

J is TRBJ2-2 and V is TRBV5-5, with D maybe TRBD2 (6 bases). V lost 4 bases and J lost 3, with 13 bases in between. Looked up from germline, CDR1 is SGHKS and CDR2 is YYEKEE (reference sequence). The CDR3 has 15 residues. The CDR3 sequence is CASSLAGGYTGELFF. In DNA form, the CDR3 reads TGTGCCAGCAGCCTAGCCGGGGGATACACCGGGGAGCTGTTTTTT.

V and J are TRBV7-2 and TRBJ2-1; no clear D. V lost 2 bases to trimming and J lost 2 bases, with 16 bases between them. Germline CDR1 and CDR2: SGHTA and FQGNSA. The CDR3 extends over 17 amino acids. The CDR3 reads CASSLTTAKVAYNEQFF. The CDR3 DNA reads as TGTGCCAGCAGCTTAACCACAGCGAAAGTCGCCTACAATGAGCAGTTCTTC.

The J gene is TRBJ1-2, the V gene TRBV4-1, with 8 nucleotides matching TRBD1. Germline V gene data show CDR1 as MGHRA and CDR2 as YSYEKL. This CDR3 has 15 residues. The J segment lost 7 bases and the V segment lost 3 bases, leaving 10 bases of the junction unmatched. The CDR3 bases are TGCGCCAGCAGCCAGGGACAGGCTTGGGGTGTTGGCTACACCTTC. Amino acids: CASSQGQAWGVGYTF.

In this sample, this clonotype turned up many times. The genes are TRBV20-1 and TRBJ1-1; 7 positions agree with TRBD1. Germline trimming cut 0 bases from V and 7 bases from J; bases unmatched to any gene: 11. The CDR3 sequence is 15 residues long. CDR1 is DFQATT, CDR2 SNEGSKA, per germline (reference sequence). The CDR3 loop reads CSARDWGGTEIEAFF. CDR3 DNA sequence: TGCAGTGCTAGAGATTGGGGAGGGACAGAGATTGAAGCTTTCTTT.